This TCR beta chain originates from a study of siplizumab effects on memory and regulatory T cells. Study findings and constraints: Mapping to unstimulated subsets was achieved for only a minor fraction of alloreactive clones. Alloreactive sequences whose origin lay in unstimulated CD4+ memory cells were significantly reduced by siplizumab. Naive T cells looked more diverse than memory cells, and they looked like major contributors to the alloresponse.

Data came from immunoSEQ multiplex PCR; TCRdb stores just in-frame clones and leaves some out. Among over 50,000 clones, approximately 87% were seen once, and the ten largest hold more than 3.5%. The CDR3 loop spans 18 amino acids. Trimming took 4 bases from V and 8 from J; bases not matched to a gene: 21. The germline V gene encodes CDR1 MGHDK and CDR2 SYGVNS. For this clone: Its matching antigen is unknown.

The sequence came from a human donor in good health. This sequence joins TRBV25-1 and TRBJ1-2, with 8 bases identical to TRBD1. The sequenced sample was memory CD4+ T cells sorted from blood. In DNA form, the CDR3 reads TGTGCCAGCAGTGGGGGAGACAGGGGTTTAATCGGACGGTTCGGCTACACCTTC. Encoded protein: CASSGGDRGLIGRFGYTF.